This TCR beta chain was sequenced in a study of cytomegalovirus exposure and HLA in healthy donors. Study observations and caveats: When analyzed later, a missense DCLRE1C variant was found to be linked to TCR beta V- and J-gene trimming. Compared with the roughly 700-donor mean, an Asian-associated ancestry cluster reportedly had fewer N-insertions, according to a later analysis.

PCR used 60 Vbeta primers and 13 Jbeta primers. Sequenced by immunoSEQ multiplex PCR; TCRdb stores in-frame clones only, minus some. The sample shows approximately 100,000 clones, 74% of them seen only once. A remark on this clone: Antigen: not known.

Between the trimmed V and J ends, which lost 5 bases and 1 base, there was a span of 11 bases. The germline CDR1 and CDR2 sequences are SNHLY and FYNNEI. The CDR3 length is 14 residues. The source material was PBMCs. The receptor was derived from a human donor in good health. This chain connects TRBV2 to TRBJ2-5; unclear D gene. The CDR3: CASSKGRGQETQYF. The CDR3 DNA reads TGTGCCAGCAGTAAAGGTCGCGGCCAAGAGACCCAGTACTTC.